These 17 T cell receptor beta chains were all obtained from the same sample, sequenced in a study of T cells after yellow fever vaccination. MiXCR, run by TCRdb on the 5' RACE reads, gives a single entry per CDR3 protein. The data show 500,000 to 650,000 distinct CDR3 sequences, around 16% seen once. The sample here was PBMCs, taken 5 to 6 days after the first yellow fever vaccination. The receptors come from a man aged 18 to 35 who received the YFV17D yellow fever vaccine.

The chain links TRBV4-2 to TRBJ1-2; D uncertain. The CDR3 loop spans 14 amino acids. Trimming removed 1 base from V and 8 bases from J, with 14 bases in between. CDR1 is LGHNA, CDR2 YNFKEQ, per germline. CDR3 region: CASSQVEDRKGYTF. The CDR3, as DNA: TGTGCCAGCAGCCAAGTAGAGGATCGGAAGGGCTACACCTTC.

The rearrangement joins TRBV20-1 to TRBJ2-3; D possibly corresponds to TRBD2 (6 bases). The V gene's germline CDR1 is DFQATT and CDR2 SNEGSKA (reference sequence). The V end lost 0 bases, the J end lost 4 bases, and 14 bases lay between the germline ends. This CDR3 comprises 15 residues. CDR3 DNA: TGCAGTGCTAGAGATCCTCGCGGGACCCCAGATACGCAGTATTTT. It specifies CSARDPRGTPDTQYF.

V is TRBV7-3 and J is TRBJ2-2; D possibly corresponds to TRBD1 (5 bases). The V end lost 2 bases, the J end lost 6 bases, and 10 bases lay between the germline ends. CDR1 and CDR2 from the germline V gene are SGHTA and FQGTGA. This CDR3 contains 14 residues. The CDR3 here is CASSLFQGSGELFF. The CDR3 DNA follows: TGTGCCAGCAGCTTATTTCAGGGTTCCGGGGAGCTGTTTTTT.

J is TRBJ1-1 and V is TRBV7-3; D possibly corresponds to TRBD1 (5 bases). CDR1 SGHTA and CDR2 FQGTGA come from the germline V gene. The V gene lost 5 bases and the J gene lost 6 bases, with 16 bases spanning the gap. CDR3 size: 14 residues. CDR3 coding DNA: TGTGCCAGCAGCCAGAGTGGGACCGTCTCTGAAGCTTTCTTT. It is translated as CASSQSGTVSEAFF.

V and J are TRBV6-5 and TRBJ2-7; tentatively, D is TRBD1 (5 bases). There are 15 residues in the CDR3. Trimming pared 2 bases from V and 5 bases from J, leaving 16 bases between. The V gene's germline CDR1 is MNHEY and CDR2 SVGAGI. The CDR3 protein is CASSYLTGQANEQYF. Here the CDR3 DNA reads TGTGCCAGCAGTTACCTCACAGGTCAGGCCAACGAGCAGTACTTC.

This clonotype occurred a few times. The chain's CDR3 is CASSLGGTPSNTEAFF. As DNA, the CDR3 is TGTGCCAGCAGCTTAGGGGGGACACCCTCGAACACTGAAGCTTTCTTT. The genes are TRBV7-2 and TRBJ1-1, with D perhaps matching TRBD1 (6 bases). Germline lookup yields CDR1 SGHTA and CDR2 FQGNSA. The V end was cut by 1 base, the J end by 1 base, with 13 bases between. The CDR3 consists of 16 residues.

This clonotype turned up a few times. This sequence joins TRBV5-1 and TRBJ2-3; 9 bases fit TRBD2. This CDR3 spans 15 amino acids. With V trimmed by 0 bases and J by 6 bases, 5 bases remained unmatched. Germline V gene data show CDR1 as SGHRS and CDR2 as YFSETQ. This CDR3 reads CASSLGLADPDTQYF. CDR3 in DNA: TGCGCCAGCAGCTTGGGACTAGCGGACCCGGATACGCAGTATTTT.

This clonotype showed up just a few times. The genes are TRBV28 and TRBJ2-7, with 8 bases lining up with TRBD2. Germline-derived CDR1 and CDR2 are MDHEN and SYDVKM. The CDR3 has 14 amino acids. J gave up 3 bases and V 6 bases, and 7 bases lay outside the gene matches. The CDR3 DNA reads TGTGCCAGCAGAAGTGCGGGGGGATACTACGAGCAGTACGTC. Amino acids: CASRSAGGYYEQYV.

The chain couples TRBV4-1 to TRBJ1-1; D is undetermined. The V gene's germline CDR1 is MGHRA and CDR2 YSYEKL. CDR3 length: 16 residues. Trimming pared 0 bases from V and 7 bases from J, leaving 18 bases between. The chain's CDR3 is CASSQDLARVEFEAFF. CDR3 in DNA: TGCGCCAGCAGCCAAGATTTGGCTCGGGTTGAGTTTGAAGCTTTCTTT.

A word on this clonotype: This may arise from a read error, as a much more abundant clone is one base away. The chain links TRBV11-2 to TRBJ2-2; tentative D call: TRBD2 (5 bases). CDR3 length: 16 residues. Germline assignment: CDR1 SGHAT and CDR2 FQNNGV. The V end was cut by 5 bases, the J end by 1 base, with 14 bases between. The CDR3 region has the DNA TGTGCCAGCAGCCCCGGGCGGGCTATGAACACCGGGGAGCTGTTTTTT. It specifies CASSPGRAMNTGELFF. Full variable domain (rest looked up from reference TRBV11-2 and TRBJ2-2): EAGVAQSPRYKIIEKRQSVAFWCNPISGHATLYWYQQILGQGPKLLIQFQNNGVVDDSQLPKDRFSAERLKGVDSTLKIQPAKLEDSAVYLCASSPGRAMNTGELFFGEGSRLTVL.

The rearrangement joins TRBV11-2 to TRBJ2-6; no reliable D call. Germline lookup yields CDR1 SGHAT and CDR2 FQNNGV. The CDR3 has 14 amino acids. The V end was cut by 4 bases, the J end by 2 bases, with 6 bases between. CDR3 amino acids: CASSSAAGANVLTF. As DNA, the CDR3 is TGTGCCAGCAGCTCAGCCGCTGGGGCCAACGTCCTGACTTTC.

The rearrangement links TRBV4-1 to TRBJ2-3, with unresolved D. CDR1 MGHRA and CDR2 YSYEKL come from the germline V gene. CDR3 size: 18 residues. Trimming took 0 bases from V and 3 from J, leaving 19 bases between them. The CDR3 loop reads CASSQETYVGPFTDTQYF. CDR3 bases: TGCGCCAGCAGCCAAGAGACGTATGTCGGGCCATTTACAGATACGCAGTATTTT.

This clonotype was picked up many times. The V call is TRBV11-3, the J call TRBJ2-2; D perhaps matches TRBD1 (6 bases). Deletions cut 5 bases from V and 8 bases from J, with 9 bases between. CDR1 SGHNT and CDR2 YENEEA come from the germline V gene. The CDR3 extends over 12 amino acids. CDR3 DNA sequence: TGTGCCAGCAGCCCCGGACAGGGGGAGCTGTTTTTT. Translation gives CASSPGQGELFF.

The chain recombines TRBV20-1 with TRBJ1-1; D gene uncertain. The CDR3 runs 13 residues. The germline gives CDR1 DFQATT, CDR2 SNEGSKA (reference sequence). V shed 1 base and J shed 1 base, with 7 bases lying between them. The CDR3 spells CSARGSPNTEAFF. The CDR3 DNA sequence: TGCAGTGCTAGAGGATCCCCGAACACTGAAGCTTTCTTT.

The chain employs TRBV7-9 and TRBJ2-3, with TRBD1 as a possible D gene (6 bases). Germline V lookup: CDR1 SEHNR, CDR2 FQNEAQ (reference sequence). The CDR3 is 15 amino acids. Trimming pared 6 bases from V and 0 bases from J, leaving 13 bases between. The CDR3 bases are TGTGCCAGCAGTTCTCGTAGGGGGAGCACAGATACGCAGTATTTT. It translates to CASSSRRGSTDTQYF.

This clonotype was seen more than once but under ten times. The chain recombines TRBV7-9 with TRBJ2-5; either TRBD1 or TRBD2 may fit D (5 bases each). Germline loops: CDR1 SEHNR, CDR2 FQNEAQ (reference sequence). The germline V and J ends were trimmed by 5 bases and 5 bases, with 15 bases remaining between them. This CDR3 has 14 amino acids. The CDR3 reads CASSPKGRLETQYF. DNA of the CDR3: TGTGCCAGCAGCCCGAAGGGACGACTGGAGACCCAGTACTTC.

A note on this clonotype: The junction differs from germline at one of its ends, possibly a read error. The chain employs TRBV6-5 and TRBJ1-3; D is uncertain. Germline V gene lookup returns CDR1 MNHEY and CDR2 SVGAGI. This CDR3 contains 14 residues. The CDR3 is CASSYSLSANTIYF. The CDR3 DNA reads TGTGCCAGCAGTTACTCGCTCTCTGCAAACACCATATATTTT.